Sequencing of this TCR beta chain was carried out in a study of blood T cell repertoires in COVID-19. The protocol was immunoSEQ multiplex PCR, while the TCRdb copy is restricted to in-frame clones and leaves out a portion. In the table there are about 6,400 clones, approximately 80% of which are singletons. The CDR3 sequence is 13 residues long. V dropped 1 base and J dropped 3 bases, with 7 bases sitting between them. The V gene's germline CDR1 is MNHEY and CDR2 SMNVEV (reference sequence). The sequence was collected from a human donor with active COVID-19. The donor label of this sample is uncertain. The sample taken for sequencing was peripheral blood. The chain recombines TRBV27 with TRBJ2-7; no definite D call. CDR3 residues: CASSLFTGYEQYF. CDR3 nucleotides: TGTGCCAGCAGTTTATTCACTGGCTACGAGCAGTACTTC.